This T cell receptor (beta chain) is drawn from a study of control samples from healthy donors and cancer patients. The repertoire was sequenced with immunoSEQ multiplex PCR; TCRdb's copy has only in-frame clones and lacks some. The table lists around 150,000 clones, almost 90% of them singletons. The V end was cut by 0 bases, the J end by 5 bases, with 8 bases between. The CDR3 runs to 13 residues. The germline gives CDR1 SGHNT, CDR2 YYREEE (reference sequence). V and J are TRBV5-4 and TRBJ2-5; possible D gene TRBD2, 6 bases. The TCR comes from a man between 18 and 29 years old in good health. Sequencing was done on a sample of blood. In DNA, the CDR3 is TGTGCCAGCAGCTTGGGAAGCGGGGAGACCCAGTACTTC. Its protein is CASSLGSGETQYF. The entire variable domain, with the rest obtained from reference TRBV5-4 and TRBJ2-5, is as follows: ETGVTQSPTHLIKTRGQQVTLRCSSQSGHNTVSWYQQALGQGPQFIFQYYREEENGRGNFPPRFSGLQFPNYSSELNVNALELDDSALYLCASSLGSGETQYFGPGTRLLVL.